This TCR beta chain was captured in a study of blood T cell repertoires in COVID-19. Germline-derived CDR1 and CDR2 are LGHNA and YNFKEQ. V was trimmed by 4 bases and J by 3 bases, leaving 10 bases between them. The CDR3 has 14 amino acids. Repertoires were generated with immunoSEQ multiplex PCR, while TCRdb's copy carries only in-frame clones and drops some. In the table there are about 62,000 clones, 70% to 90% of which are singletons. The specimen was peripheral blood. The receptor was isolated from a man in his sixties or seventies with acute or convalescent COVID-19. The chain couples TRBV4-2 to TRBJ1-5, with D possibly matching TRBD1 (5 bases). CDR3: CASSPAGDNQPQHF. CDR3 nucleotide sequence: TGTGCCAGCAGCCCCGCGGGGGACAATCAGCCCCAGCATTTT.